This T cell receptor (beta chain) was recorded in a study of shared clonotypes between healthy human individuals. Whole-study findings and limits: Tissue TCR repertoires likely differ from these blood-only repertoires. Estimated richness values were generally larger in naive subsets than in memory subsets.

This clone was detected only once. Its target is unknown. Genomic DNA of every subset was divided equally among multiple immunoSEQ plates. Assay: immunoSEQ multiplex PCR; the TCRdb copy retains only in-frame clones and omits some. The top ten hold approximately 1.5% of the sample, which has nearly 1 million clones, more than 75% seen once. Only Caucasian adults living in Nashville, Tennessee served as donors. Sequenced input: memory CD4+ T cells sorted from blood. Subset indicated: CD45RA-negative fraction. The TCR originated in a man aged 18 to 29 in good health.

This CDR3 is CASSLQVETQYF. The CDR3 DNA reads as TGTGCCAGCAGCTTACAGGTCGAGACCCAGTACTTC. The chain is built from TRBV11-2 and TRBJ2-5; D unresolved. This CDR3 comprises 12 residues. The V end lost 2 bases, the J end lost 5 bases, and 6 bases lay between the germline ends. Germline CDR1 reads SGHAT; CDR2 reads FQNNGV.